These 15 T cell receptor beta chains were all obtained from the same sample, sequenced in a study of cytomegalovirus exposure and HLA in healthy donors (dated by TCRdb to between 2016 and 2019). The library was prepared using the immunoSEQ multiplex PCR assay. A mixture of 60 forward primers for TCR Vbeta segments and 13 reverse primers for TCR Jbeta segments was used in the multiplex PCR. As stored in TCRdb, this immuneACCESS dataset retains in-frame rearrangements with V and J assigned. A fraction of the clones does not appear; measured against another copy, unresolved V genes explain less than half of the discrepancy, and the remainder lacks a known reason. The sample has around 140,000 clones on record. 1.5% to 1.8% of the sample belongs to the ten largest clones. The sequenced sample was PBMCs. The receptors here all came from a woman in her 40s in good health and CMV-seronegative.

The V gene is TRBV4-2, the J gene TRBJ1-1; TRBD1 aligns across 11 bases. The CDR3 has 14 residues. V was pared by 2 bases and J by 8 bases, with 4 bases of the junction left unmatched. Germline CDR1 reads LGHNA; CDR2 reads YNFKEQ. Here the CDR3 DNA reads TGTGCCAGCAGCCAACAACGGGACAGGGGGGAAGCTTTCTTT. Protein product: CASSQQRDRGEAFF.

The chain is built from TRBV10-3 and TRBJ2-5; a weak D match, TRBD2 (5 bases). Germline CDR1 and CDR2: ENHRY and SYGVKD. The V and J ends lost 2 bases and 2 bases respectively, with 6 bases between them. CDR3 size: 13 residues. The DNA of the CDR3 is TGTGCCATCAGTGAGAGAGGGCAAGAGACCCAGTACTTC. This gives the protein CAISERGQETQYF.

Regarding this clone: Other DNA sequences in this specimen translate into the identical CDR3. The chain uses TRBV18 and TRBJ1-1; TRBD1 matches 8 bases. J was trimmed by 0 bases and V by 3 bases; bases with no gene match: 6. This CDR3 region has 16 residues. From germline, CDR1 is KGHSH and CDR2 LQKENI. CDR3 in DNA: TGTGCCAGCTCACCGGTTGGACAGGGTATGAACACTGAAGCTTTCTTT. It yields the protein CASSPVGQGMNTEAFF.

The chain links TRBV4-1 to TRBJ1-2; 8 bases are shared with TRBD1. From germline, CDR1 is MGHRA and CDR2 YSYEKL. The CDR3 spans 18 residues. With 1 base clipped from V and 3 bases from J, the junction kept 13 bases outside the gene matches. The CDR3 loop reads CASSQAPRQGASHYGYTF. The CDR3, as DNA: TGCGCCAGCAGCCAAGCCCCTCGCCAGGGGGCTAGTCACTATGGCTACACCTTC.

V usage is TRBV4-1 and J usage is TRBJ1-1; weak D call: TRBD1 (5 bases). V gave up 1 base and J gave up 4 bases, with 19 bases separating them. The CDR3 has 17 residues. Germline values: CDR1 MGHRA, CDR2 YSYEKL. CDR3 nucleotides: TGCGCCAGCAGCCAAGTTGATATGGGGGGTGTGTCCACTGAAGCTTTCTTT. Its translation: CASSQVDMGGVSTEAFF.

The chain is built from TRBV7-9 and TRBJ2-5; TRBD2 agrees at 7 bases. The CDR3 has 15 residues. V was pared by 0 bases and J by 4 bases, with 5 bases of the junction left unmatched. The germline CDR1 and CDR2 sequences are SEHNR and FQNEAQ (reference sequence). CDR3 residues: CASSLARGVGETQYF. The CDR3 DNA reads TGTGCCAGCAGCTTAGCACGGGGGGTCGGAGAGACCCAGTACTTC.

V and J are TRBV7-9 and TRBJ1-6, with 10 bases lining up with TRBD1. This CDR3 has 17 amino acids. Germline trimming cut 5 bases from V and 0 bases from J; bases unmatched to any gene: 4. Germline V gives CDR1 SEHNR, CDR2 FQNEAQ (reference sequence). In DNA, the CDR3 is TGTGCCAGCAGCAGGGGACAGGGGAGCTCCTATAATTCACCCCTCCACTTT. It encodes CASSRGQGSSYNSPLHF.

This sequence joins TRBV2 and TRBJ1-5; D gene unclear. This CDR3 has 13 residues. Germline V gene data show CDR1 as SNHLY and CDR2 as FYNNEI. Trimming stripped 9 bases from V and 4 bases from J, with 13 bases between. In DNA form, the CDR3 reads TGTGCCAGTGATATGGCAGGTAATCAGCCCCAGCATTTT. Protein sequence: CASDMAGNQPQHF.

The chain has TRBV4-2 and TRBJ2-3, with 11 bases aligning to TRBD2. After removal of 3 bases from V and 0 bases from J, the junction contained 8 bases not matched to a gene. This CDR3 region has 18 residues. The V gene's germline CDR1 is LGHNA and CDR2 YNFKEQ. The CDR3 sequence: CASSHPGTSGTSTDTQYF. CDR3 sequence (DNA): TGTGCCAGCAGCCACCCCGGGACTAGCGGCACTAGCACAGATACGCAGTATTTT.

The V and J genes are TRBV21-1 and TRBJ1-1; the table calls TRBD1, which could not be checked here. TRBV21-1 is listed as a pseudogene. The CDR3 consists of 13 residues. The CDR3 DNA is TGTGCCAGCAGCAAAGGGCAGGGGCCTGAAGCTTTCTTT. Protein sequence: CASSKGQGPEAFF.

V and J are TRBV4-3 and TRBJ2-2, with D unresolved. The V end was cut by 6 bases, the J end by 2 bases, with 7 bases between. Germline assignment: CDR1 LGHNA and CDR2 YSLEER. CDR3 length equals 13 residues. This CDR3 reads CASREINTGELFF. In DNA, the CDR3 is TGCGCCAGCAGGGAGATAAACACCGGGGAGCTGTTTTTT.

The CDR3 sequence is CASSIGTGNYNEQFF. Written as DNA, the CDR3 is TGTGCCAGCAGTATCGGGACAGGGAACTACAATGAGCAGTTCTTC. The genes are TRBV6-5 and TRBJ2-1, with 9 bases aligning to TRBD1. Looked up from germline, CDR1 is MNHEY and CDR2 is SVGAGI. Losses at the gene ends were 5 bases for V and 3 bases for J; bases not matched to a gene: 5. CDR3 length: 15 amino acids.

This chain joins TRBV13 and TRBJ1-2; D perhaps matches TRBD1 (6 bases). Trimming left V 0 bases short and J 0 bases short, with 8 bases between. The CDR3 length is 15 residues. Germline CDR1 reads PRHDT; CDR2 reads FYEKMQ (reference sequence). This CDR3 reads CASSLGRGANYGYTF. The CDR3 DNA is TGTGCCAGCAGCTTAGGCAGGGGAGCTAACTATGGCTACACCTTC.

The CDR3 spells CASSNGGSQETQYF. CDR3 nucleotide sequence: TGTGCCAGTAGCAACGGGGGGAGCCAAGAGACCCAGTACTTC. This chain joins TRBV19 and TRBJ2-5, with TRBD2 matching over 7 bases. Germline V lookup: CDR1 LNHDA, CDR2 SQIVND (reference sequence). This CDR3 is built from 14 residues. V shed 6 bases, J shed 1 base, and the junction held 5 bases outside the gene matches.

The J gene is TRBJ2-5, the V gene TRBV6-1; 7 bases match TRBD1. V shed 6 bases, J shed 1 base, and the junction held 5 bases outside the gene matches. Germline loops: CDR1 MNHNS, CDR2 SASEGT. The CDR3 is 14 amino acids. CDR3 region: CASRGTGVQETQYF. In nucleotides, the CDR3 is TGTGCCAGCAGAGGTACAGGGGTCCAAGAGACCCAGTACTTC.